Listed here are 25 T cell receptor beta chains from one sample, sequenced in a study of T cells after yellow fever vaccination. One entry per CDR3 protein results from TCRdb running MiXCR on the 5' RACE reads. The profile shows more than 95,000 distinct CDR3 sequences, approximately 8.4% of them singletons. Specimen: CD8+ T cells sorted from PBMCs, collected on the day of the yellow fever booster vaccination. Receptor source: a man aged 18 to 30 who received the YFV17D yellow fever vaccine.

This clonotype was counted only a few times. This chain uses TRBV3-1 with TRBJ2-7; D unclear. The CDR3 is 12 residues long. Germline-derived CDR1 and CDR2 are LGHDT and YNNKEL (reference sequence). Trimming took 0 bases from V and 2 from J, leaving 2 bases between them. The CDR3 bases are TGTGCCAGCAGCCAAGAAGCCTACGAGCAGTACTTC. Its protein is CASSQEAYEQYF.

This clonotype was seen a few times. The chain couples TRBV6-2 or TRBV6-3 to TRBJ2-3; TRBD1 matches 7 bases. Germline CDR1 and CDR2: MNHEY and SVGEGT. The CDR3 loop spans 15 amino acids. The V and J ends lost 6 bases and 5 bases, in that order; junction bases with no gene match: 11. The CDR3 DNA is TGTGCCAGCAGCTCGATCGGGACAGCGAGAGATACGCAGTATTTT. Its translation: CASSSIGTARDTQYF.

The chain is built from TRBV20-1 and TRBJ2-1, with 7 bases aligning to TRBD1. Germline V gives CDR1 DFQATT, CDR2 SNEGSKA (reference sequence). V shed 4 bases, J shed 8 bases, and the junction held 11 bases outside the gene matches. The CDR3 sequence is 14 residues long. The chain's CDR3 is CSATPSGTVHEQFF. CDR3 coding DNA: TGCAGTGCTACCCCATCCGGGACAGTCCATGAGCAGTTCTTC.

This clonotype has a count of ten or more. The rearrangement uses TRBV2 and TRBJ1-2; perhaps TRBD1 as D (5 bases). Trimming stripped 1 base from V and 8 bases from J, with 14 bases between. The CDR3 is 14 amino acids. Germline loops: CDR1 SNHLY, CDR2 FYNNEI. CDR3 in amino acids: CASSEDSGRGGYTF. CDR3 nucleotide sequence: TGTGCCAGCAGTGAAGACTCGGGACGAGGGGGCTACACCTTC.

The chain couples TRBV4-3 to TRBJ2-5, with D unclear. The germline gives CDR1 LGHNA, CDR2 YSLEER. With 4 bases removed from V and 4 bases from J, the gap between germline ends came to 16 bases. CDR3 length: 15 amino acids. The CDR3 loop reads CASSPSKGKGETQYF. In DNA form, the CDR3 reads TGCGCCAGCAGCCCGAGTAAAGGGAAAGGAGAGACCCAGTACTTC.

In this sample, this clonotype turned up many times. Germline is not matched at one junction end, which may reflect a read error. The chain links TRBV15 to TRBJ1-1; D call uncertain. The CDR3 consists of 12 residues. The germline V gene has CDR1 LNHNV and CDR2 YYDKDF (reference sequence). CDR3 in amino acids: CATSRGYTEAFF. CDR3 DNA: TGTGCCACCAGTAGAGGATATACCGAAGCTTTCTTT.

The gene calls are TRBV19 and TRBJ2-7; the D gene is possibly TRBD1 (6 bases). V gave up 5 bases and J gave up 3 bases, with 11 bases separating them. Germline-derived CDR1 and CDR2 are LNHDA and SQIVND (reference sequence). The CDR3 has 13 amino acids. The CDR3: CASSAGTNYEQYF. For the CDR3, the DNA is TGTGCCAGTAGTGCCGGGACAAACTACGAGCAGTACTTC.

This clonotype was counted only a few times. The rearrangement uses TRBV7-2 and TRBJ1-2, with D hard to call. This CDR3 has 16 amino acids. The germline V and J ends were trimmed by 1 base and 0 bases, with 12 bases remaining between them. From germline, CDR1 is SGHTA and CDR2 FQGNSA. The CDR3 sequence: CASSLVITPANYGYTF. The CDR3 DNA follows: TGTGCCAGCAGCTTAGTAATTACACCCGCTAACTATGGCTACACCTTC.

This clonotype was counted many times. The rearrangement joins TRBV6-6 to TRBJ2-7; 7 bases map to TRBD1. The length of the CDR3 is 13 residues. Germline V gene data show CDR1 as MNHNY and CDR2 as SVGAGI (reference sequence). Trimming cost V 5 bases and J 7 bases; bases outside gene matches: 8. CDR3 region: CASSHGTALEQYF. CDR3 DNA: TGTGCCAGCAGTCACGGGACAGCCTTGGAGCAGTACTTC.

The sample holds many counts of this clonotype. This rearrangement joins TRBV9 to TRBJ1-1, with D possibly being TRBD1 (6 bases). The CDR3 loop spans 14 amino acids. V was cut by 0 bases and J by 4 bases, with 10 bases left in between. The germline V gene encodes CDR1 SGDLS and CDR2 YYNGEE. For the CDR3, the DNA is TGTGCCAGCAGCGTAGAGGGGGTTGGCACTGAAGCTTTCTTT. This codes for CASSVEGVGTEAFF.

In this sample, this clonotype turned up many times. V gene TRBV27 combines with J gene TRBJ2-7, with a tentative D call TRBD1 (5 bases). In germline, CDR1 is MNHEY, CDR2 SMNVEV (reference sequence). The CDR3 covers 13 residues. V was pared by 6 bases and J by 6 bases, with 15 bases between. The CDR3, as DNA: TGTGCCAGCAGCTCCCTAGGGGTGGGCGAGCAGTACGTC. It specifies CASSSLGVGEQYV.

The rearrangement joins TRBV12-5 to TRBJ2-5, with D possibly TRBD1 on 6 matching bases. With 4 bases removed from V and 1 base from J, the gap between germline ends came to 22 bases. Germline CDR1 LGHNT, CDR2 FRNRAP. The CDR3 spans 18 residues. The CDR3 here is CASGSNLALDSLQETQYF. The CDR3 DNA sequence: TGTGCTAGTGGTTCGAATCTCGCTCTGGACAGTCTCCAAGAGACCCAGTACTTC.

This sequence joins TRBV27 and TRBJ1-5; D gene ambiguous. V was trimmed by 3 bases and J by 9 bases, leaving 15 bases between them. The CDR3 loop spans 14 amino acids. The germline V gene encodes CDR1 MNHEY and CDR2 SMNVEV (reference sequence). The CDR3 here is CASSFGDTERPQHF. In DNA form, the CDR3 reads TGTGCCAGCAGTTTCGGAGATACAGAAAGGCCCCAGCATTTT.

The genes are TRBV20-1 and TRBJ1-5; TRBD1 matches 12 bases. The CDR3 covers 15 residues. V trimming: 1 base; J trimming: 4 bases; junction bases outside the gene matches: 2. Looked up from germline, CDR1 is DFQATT and CDR2 is SNEGSKA (reference sequence). The CDR3 bases are TGCAGTGCTAGAGCGGGACAGGGGGCGAATCAGCCCCAGCATTTT. It encodes CSARAGQGANQPQHF.

V gene TRBV7-3 combines with J gene TRBJ2-7; D is unclear. This CDR3 comprises 16 residues. The V and J ends lost 5 bases and 1 base respectively, with 18 bases between them. Germline CDR1 reads SGHTA; CDR2 reads FQGTGA. CDR3 sequence: CASSPLSGFGSYEQYF. CDR3 nucleotide sequence: TGTGCCAGCAGCCCGCTGTCGGGTTTCGGGTCCTACGAGCAGTACTTC. The variable domain in full, completed from reference TRBV7-3 and TRBJ2-7, reads GAGVSQTPSNKVTEKGKYVELRCDPISGHTALYWYRQSLGQGPEFLIYFQGTGAADDSGLPNDRFFAVRPEGSVSTLKIQRTERGDSAVYLCASSPLSGFGSYEQYFGPGTRLTVT.

This clonotype has only a few counts. The chain links TRBV3-1 to TRBJ2-3; the match to TRBD2 covers 10 bases. Germline V lookup: CDR1 LGHDT, CDR2 YNNKEL (reference sequence). The CDR3 totals 15 residues. The J segment lost 9 bases and the V segment lost 7 bases, leaving 13 bases of the junction unmatched. CDR3 nucleotide sequence: TGTGCCAGCACCTCAGTAGTAGCGGGGGGCCGAACGCAGTATTTT. It codes for CASTSVVAGGRTQYF.

This clonotype turned up a few times. The chain links TRBV7-3 to TRBJ2-1; 9 positions agree with TRBD2. The germline V gene has CDR1 SGHTA and CDR2 FQGTGA. V shed 0 bases and J 6 bases; nucleotides not matched to a gene: 3. The CDR3 has 15 residues. This CDR3 is CASSLTLAGVNEQFF. The CDR3 nucleotides read TGTGCCAGCAGCTTAACTTTAGCGGGGGTCAATGAGCAGTTCTTC.

In this sample, this clonotype turned up many times. Here the CDR3 reads CASSSAGGADTQYF. DNA for the CDR3: TGCGCCAGCAGCTCGGCAGGGGGCGCAGATACGCAGTATTTT. The chain uses TRBV5-1 and TRBJ2-3, with 8 bases matching TRBD1. This CDR3 has 14 amino acids. CDR1 and CDR2 (germline): SGHRS, YFSETQ. V shed 3 bases, J shed 4 bases, and the junction held 4 bases outside the gene matches.

Ten or more counts support this clonotype. The chain couples TRBV4-3 to TRBJ1-2; 7 bases line up with TRBD1. The CDR3 spans 14 residues. V shed 0 bases and J 6 bases; nucleotides not matched to a gene: 4. The V gene's germline CDR1 is LGHNA and CDR2 YSLEER. The CDR3 DNA is TGCGCCAGCAGCCAAGATCACAGGGGAGATGGCTACACCTTC. It codes for CASSQDHRGDGYTF.

The rearrangement links TRBV28 to TRBJ1-5; the D gene is possibly TRBD1 (5 bases). The CDR3 is made up of 15 amino acids. V shed 5 bases and J shed 5 bases, with 16 bases lying between them. Germline CDR1 reads MDHEN; CDR2 reads SYDVKM. CDR3 coding DNA: TGTGCCAGCAGTCCTCCGGCGACAGCCCATCAGCCCCAGCATTTT. Its protein product is CASSPPATAHQPQHF.

This clonotype was recorded many times. This sequence joins TRBV27 and TRBJ2-7; D is undetermined. This CDR3 comprises 13 residues. Germline CDR1 MNHEY, CDR2 SMNVEV (reference sequence). The germline V and J ends were trimmed by 5 bases and 3 bases, with 11 bases remaining between them. CDR3 residues: CASSPVPGYEQYV. In DNA, the CDR3 is TGTGCCAGCAGTCCCGTCCCCGGCTACGAGCAGTACGTC.

CDR3 region: CASSVAPGPGYGYTF. CDR3 coding DNA: TGTGCCAGCAGCGTAGCACCAGGGCCGGGCTATGGCTACACCTTC. This chain joins TRBV9 and TRBJ1-2; tentative D call: TRBD1 (5 bases). Germline CDR1 reads SGDLS; CDR2 reads YYNGEE. The germline V and J ends were trimmed by 0 bases and 4 bases, with 13 bases remaining between them. The CDR3 contains 15 residues.

The V gene is TRBV9, the J gene TRBJ2-3; no definite D call. The germline gives CDR1 SGDLS, CDR2 YYNGEE. The germline V and J ends were trimmed by 5 bases and 4 bases, with 11 bases remaining between them. The CDR3 covers 13 residues. CDR3 residues: CASRDSRADTQYF. The CDR3 DNA sequence: TGTGCCAGCAGGGATTCACGGGCAGATACGCAGTATTTT. Using reference TRBV9 and TRBJ2-3 for the parts outside the CDR3, the full variable domain is DSGVTQTPKHLITATGQRVTLRCSPRSGDLSVYWYQQSLDQGLQFLIQYYNGEERAKGNILERFSAQQFPDLHSELNLSSLELGDSALYFCASRDSRADTQYFGPGTRLTVL.

The V gene is TRBV20-1, the J gene TRBJ1-1; 7 positions agree with TRBD1. V was pared by 0 bases and J by 6 bases, with 10 bases of the junction left unmatched. In germline, CDR1 is DFQATT, CDR2 SNEGSKA (reference sequence). This CDR3 has 15 amino acids. The CDR3 here is CSAREGETGYSEAFF. CDR3 coding DNA: TGCAGTGCTAGAGAGGGGGAGACAGGGTACTCTGAAGCTTTCTTT.

In this sample, this clonotype turned up a few times. V gene TRBV23-1 combines with J gene TRBJ2-5; D tentatively reads TRBD1 or TRBD2 (5 bases each). TRBV23-1 is marked as an open reading frame, function uncertain. CDR3 length: 16 amino acids. The V gene lost 7 bases and the J gene lost 0 bases, with 18 bases spanning the gap. The CDR3 loop is CASTHSRGHYQETQYF. The CDR3 DNA reads TGCGCCAGCACGCATTCGAGGGGCCATTACCAAGAGACCCAGTACTTC.